Each of the 8 T cell receptor beta chains below was sequenced from the same sample in a study of cytomegalovirus exposure and HLA in healthy donors. Both 60 Vbeta primers and 13 Jbeta primers went into the PCR. Libraries were prepared by immunoSEQ multiplex PCR; TCRdb keeps only in-frame clonotypes and omits some of them. This sample contains over 100,000 clones. The sequencing input was PBMCs. The receptors originated from a man under 40 in good health and CMV-seronegative.

The rearrangement joins TRBV7-2 to TRBJ2-7, with TRBD1 matching over 8 bases. The CDR3 is 17 amino acids. Germline V lookup: CDR1 SGHTA, CDR2 FQGNSA. Trimming removed 5 bases from V and 2 bases from J; junction bases left unmatched: 14. DNA of the CDR3: TGTGCCAGCAGCCAAAAAAGGATCGGACAGGGAACCTACGAGCAGTACTTC. It translates to CASSQKRIGQGTYEQYF. Together with reference TRBV7-2 and TRBJ2-7, the CDR3 gives the full variable domain: GAGVSQSPSNKVTEKGKDVELRCDPISGHTALYWYRQSLGQGLEFLIYFQGNSAPDKSGLPSDRFSAERTGGSVSTLTIQRTQQEDSAVYLCASSQKRIGQGTYEQYFGPGTRLTVT.

The chain combines TRBV9 with TRBJ2-7, with D maybe TRBD2 (5 bases). The V gene lost 3 bases and the J gene lost 0 bases, with 7 bases spanning the gap. Germline CDR1 reads SGDLS; CDR2 reads YYNGEE. This CDR3 has 13 amino acids. For the CDR3, the DNA is TGTGCCAGCAGCGCAACTAGCTCCTACGAGCAGTACTTC. This sequence encodes CASSATSSYEQYF.

V usage is TRBV19 and J usage is TRBJ1-1; D remains ambiguous. Trimming stripped 4 bases from V and 0 bases from J, with 15 bases between. This CDR3 has 16 residues. Germline lookup yields CDR1 LNHDA and CDR2 SQIVND (reference sequence). Here the CDR3 reads CASSRALEILNTEAFF. The CDR3 DNA reads as TGTGCCAGTAGTAGGGCACTCGAGATCCTGAACACTGAAGCTTTCTTT.

The chain is built from TRBV4-3 and TRBJ1-6; TRBD1 aligns across 7 bases. After removal of 0 bases from V and 6 bases from J, the junction contained 2 bases not matched to a gene. The CDR3 loop spans 15 amino acids. Per germline, CDR1 LGHNA and CDR2 YSLEER. The CDR3 DNA sequence: TGCGCCAGCAGCCAAGATAACAGGGGTAATTCACCCCTCCACTTT. Its translation: CASSQDNRGNSPLHF.

The gene calls are TRBV6-6 and TRBJ2-7, with 7 bases fitting TRBD2. The CDR3 is made up of 12 amino acids. The V segment lost 2 bases and the J segment 5 bases; nucleotides outside the gene matches: 0. Germline CDR1 reads MNHNY; CDR2 reads SVGAGI (reference sequence). The CDR3 nucleotides are TGTGCCAGCAGTTACAGCGGGGACGAGCAGTACTTC. Amino acid sequence: CASSYSGDEQYF.

This sequence joins TRBV6-1 and TRBJ2-5, with a weak D call TRBD2 (7 bases). CDR3 length equals 15 residues. With 5 bases removed from V and 1 base from J, the gap between germline ends came to 14 bases. CDR1 MNHNS and CDR2 SASEGT come from the germline V gene. CDR3 region: CASSILRGRQETQYF. CDR3 DNA sequence: TGTGCCAGCAGTATACTGCGGGGGCGCCAAGAGACCCAGTACTTC.

The CDR3 sequence: CASSSPRGTYEQYF. The CDR3 DNA reads TGTGCCAGCAGTTCGCCACGGGGTACCTACGAGCAGTACTTC. The chain carries TRBV7-8 and TRBJ2-7; possible D gene TRBD2, 5 bases. Germline V gene sequence: CDR1 SGHVS, CDR2 FQNEAQ. The CDR3 loop spans 14 amino acids. The V and J ends lost 6 bases and 2 bases respectively, with 14 bases between them.

The chain couples TRBV28 to TRBJ1-5; D gene uncertain. The CDR3 totals 13 residues. Deletions cut 2 bases from V and 4 bases from J, with 6 bases between. Germline V CDR1 and CDR2: MDHEN, SYDVKM. Here the CDR3 reads CASSLLQNQPQHF. CDR3 bases: TGTGCCAGCAGTTTACTTCAGAATCAGCCCCAGCATTTT.